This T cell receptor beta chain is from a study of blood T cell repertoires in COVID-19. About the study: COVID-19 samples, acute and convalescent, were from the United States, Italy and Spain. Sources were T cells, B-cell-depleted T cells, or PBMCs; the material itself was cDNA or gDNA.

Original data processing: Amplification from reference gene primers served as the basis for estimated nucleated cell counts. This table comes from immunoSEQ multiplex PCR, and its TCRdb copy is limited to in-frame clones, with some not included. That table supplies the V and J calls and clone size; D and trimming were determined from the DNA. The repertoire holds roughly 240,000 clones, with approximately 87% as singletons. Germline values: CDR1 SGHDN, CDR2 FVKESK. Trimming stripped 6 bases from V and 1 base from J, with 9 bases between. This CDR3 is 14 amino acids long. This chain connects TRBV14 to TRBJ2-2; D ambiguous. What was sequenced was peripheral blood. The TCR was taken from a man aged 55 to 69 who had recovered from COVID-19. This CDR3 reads CASSWARNTGELFF. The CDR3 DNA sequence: TGTGCCAGCAGTTGGGCACGGAACACCGGGGAGCTGTTTTTT. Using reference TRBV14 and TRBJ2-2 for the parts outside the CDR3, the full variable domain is EAGVTQFPSHSVIEKGQTVTLRCDPISGHDNLYWYRRVMGKEIKFLLHFVKESKQDESGMPNNRFLAERTGGTYSTLKVQPAELEDSGVYFCASSWARNTGELFFGEGSRLTVL.